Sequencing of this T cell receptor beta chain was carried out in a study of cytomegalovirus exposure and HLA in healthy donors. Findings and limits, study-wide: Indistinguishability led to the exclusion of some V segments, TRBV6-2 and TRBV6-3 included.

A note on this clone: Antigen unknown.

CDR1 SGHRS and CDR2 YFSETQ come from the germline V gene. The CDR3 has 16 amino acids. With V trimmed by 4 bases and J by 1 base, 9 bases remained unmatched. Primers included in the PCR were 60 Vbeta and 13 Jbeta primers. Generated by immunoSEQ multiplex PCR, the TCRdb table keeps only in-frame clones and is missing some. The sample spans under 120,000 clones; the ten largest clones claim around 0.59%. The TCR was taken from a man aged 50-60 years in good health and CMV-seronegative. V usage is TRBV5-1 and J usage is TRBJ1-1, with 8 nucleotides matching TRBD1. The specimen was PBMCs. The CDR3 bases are TGCGCCAGCAGCCAGGGTCCCGGGACAGGGAACACTGAAGCTTTCTTT. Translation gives CASSQGPGTGNTEAFF.